This entry lists 25 T cell receptor beta chains sequenced from one sample in a study of blood T cells in healthy people across ages. For the second PCR, which ran for about 6 to 11 cycles, a sample-barcoded 5' primer and a J-beta primer mix were used. TCRdb independently ran MiXCR on the 5' RACE reads; one entry per CDR3 protein. The sample lists some 1.8 million distinct CDR3 sequences, about two fifths seen once, with around 23% in the top ten. The sample comprised blood. The receptors here all came from a human donor in good health.

In DNA, the CDR3 is TGTGCCACCAGTGATGGACGGGACAATCAGCCCCAGCATTTT. Residues: CATSDGRDNQPQHF. The rearrangement joins TRBV24-1 to TRBJ1-5; no reliable D call. The CDR3 is made up of 14 amino acids. V was pared by 3 bases and J by 3 bases, with 8 bases between. Germline V gives CDR1 KGHDR, CDR2 SFDVKD.

This clonotype came up a few times. The chain's CDR3 is CATSPDSIGFGSNYGYTF. The CDR3 DNA follows: TGTGCCACCTCACCGGACAGCATAGGGTTTGGCTCTAACTATGGCTACACCTTC. The chain carries TRBV6-1 and TRBJ1-2; TRBD1 might be the D (6 bases). This CDR3 has 18 residues. The germline V and J ends were trimmed by 10 bases and 0 bases, with 27 bases remaining between them. CDR1 and CDR2 (germline): MNHNS, SASEGT.

The genes are TRBV7-3 and TRBJ2-1; 9 positions match TRBD1. This CDR3 has 16 residues. Germline CDR1 SGHTA, CDR2 FQGTGA. V gave up 2 bases and J gave up 13 bases; unmatched junction bases: 15. The CDR3 is CASSLFPGTGQETQFF. The CDR3 nucleotides read TGTGCCAGCAGCTTATTTCCTGGGACAGGGCAAGAGACCCAGTTCTTC.

The chain employs TRBV6-5 and TRBJ2-5; D is tentatively TRBD1 or TRBD2 (6 bases each). The CDR3 extends over 14 amino acids. Trimming took off 8 bases at V and 4 bases at J, with 17 bases between the two ends. Germline CDR1 MNHEY, CDR2 SVGAGI. CDR3 in amino acids: CASGLNEGGETQYF. The CDR3 DNA reads TGTGCCAGCGGTTTAAACGAGGGGGGAGAGACCCAGTACTTC.

The chain recombines TRBV6-5 with TRBJ1-2; TRBD1 is a possible D gene (5 bases). The CDR3 is 14 residues long. Germline V gene sequence: CDR1 MNHEY, CDR2 SVGAGI. V shed 2 bases and J shed 5 bases, with 12 bases lying between them. CDR3 nucleotides: TGTGCCAGCAGTTACGACTCCCGGGGGTATGGCTACACCTTC. It yields the protein CASSYDSRGYGYTF.

V gene TRBV29-1 combines with J gene TRBJ1-1, with D hard to call. V was shortened by 3 bases and J by 7 bases, with 15 bases between the two germline ends. Germline V lookup: CDR1 SQVTM, CDR2 ANQGSEA. CDR3 length: 13 residues. The DNA of the CDR3 is TGCAGCGTTGAGGCGGGCAGACCCTTTGAAGCTTTCTTT. Residues: CSVEAGRPFEAFF.

This clonotype was recorded a few times. The V and J genes are TRBV5-1 and TRBJ1-1; D might be TRBD1 (5 bases). The CDR3 runs 13 residues. Per the germline V gene, CDR1 is SGHRS and CDR2 is YFSETQ. Trimming took off 3 bases at V and 4 bases at J, with 10 bases between the two ends. CDR3 amino acids: CASSSQVGTEAFF. In DNA form, the CDR3 reads TGCGCCAGCAGCTCACAGGTGGGCACTGAAGCTTTCTTT.

This clonotype was detected a few times. The genes are TRBV20-1 and TRBJ2-3; TRBD2 is a possible D gene (5 bases). This CDR3 spans 13 amino acids. V was clipped by 5 bases and J by 9 bases, with 18 bases between them. From germline, CDR1 is DFQATT and CDR2 SNEGSKA (reference sequence). The CDR3 region has the DNA TGCAGTGCTCCCCCAGCTTTCGGAGGAACGCAGTATTTT. It codes for CSAPPAFGGTQYF.

The genes are TRBV6-2 or TRBV6-3 and TRBJ2-5; D is perhaps TRBD1 (5 bases). The V and J ends lost 0 bases and 0 bases respectively, with 8 bases between them. The CDR3 runs to 15 residues. Germline CDR1 and CDR2: MNHEY and SVGEGT. In DNA form, the CDR3 reads TGTGCCAGCAGTTACTCGCGCAGGGACCAAGAGACCCAGTACTTC. Its translation: CASSYSRRDQETQYF.

V gene TRBV9 combines with J gene TRBJ1-2; no clear D. The CDR3 is made up of 16 amino acids. V gave up 4 bases and J gave up 1 base, with 17 bases separating them. Germline V CDR1 and CDR2: SGDLS, YYNGEE. In DNA form, the CDR3 reads TGTGCCAGCAGCCCCAATCAAGAGAGAATTAACTATGGCTACACCTTC. Translated, it gives CASSPNQERINYGYTF.

This clonotype was recorded a few times. For the CDR3, the DNA is TGCAGTGCTACGGGACAGCAGGGCACAGATACGCAGTATTTT. Translation gives CSATGQQGTDTQYF. The chain links TRBV20-1 to TRBJ2-3; 7 nucleotides agree with TRBD1. V was pared by 4 bases and J by 1 base, with 5 bases of the junction left unmatched. Germline V lookup: CDR1 DFQATT, CDR2 SNEGSKA (reference sequence). This CDR3 is built from 14 residues.

This clonotype has only a few counts. This sequence joins TRBV10-3 and TRBJ2-1; 12 bases match TRBD2. V shed 6 bases, J shed 15 bases, and the junction held 12 bases outside the gene matches. Germline values: CDR1 ENHRY, CDR2 SYGVKD. The CDR3 is 14 amino acids. CDR3 DNA: TGTGCCATCAGCCCTAGCGGGGGGGAAGTCGCCCCGTTCTTC. Translating it yields CAISPSGGEVAPFF.

The V call is TRBV7-3, the J call TRBJ2-1; 9 bases agree with TRBD1. CDR1 is SGHTA and CDR2 is FQGTGA in the germline V gene. The CDR3 is 15 amino acids. The ends lost 8 bases at V and 7 bases at J; junction bases unmatched: 12. As DNA, the CDR3 is TGTGCCAGCGGTACGGGACAGGGCTTTAATAATGAGCAGTTCTTC. Translating it yields CASGTGQGFNNEQFF.

The chain is built from TRBV7-9 and TRBJ1-2; D is unresolved. The CDR3 extends over 13 amino acids. Germline-derived CDR1 and CDR2 are SEHNR and FQNEAQ (reference sequence). V was cut by 2 bases and J by 4 bases, with 8 bases left in between. The CDR3 sequence is CASSLLGVYGYTF. As DNA, the CDR3 is TGTGCCAGCAGCTTACTCGGGGTCTATGGCTACACCTTC.

The DNA for the CDR3 is TGTGCCAGCAGCCTGACAGGGGTAGATACGCAGTATTTT. Translation gives CASSLTGVDTQYF. The chain has TRBV5-4 and TRBJ2-3; 8 bases are shared with TRBD1. There are 13 residues in the CDR3. CDR1 SGHNT and CDR2 YYREEE come from the germline V gene (reference sequence). V lost 4 bases to trimming and J lost 5 bases; unmatched junction nucleotides: 3.

This clonotype was found a few times. The V and J genes are TRBV7-2 and TRBJ1-2; TRBD1 might be the D (5 bases). The V end lost 2 bases, the J end lost 4 bases, and 14 bases lay between the germline ends. The CDR3 contains 15 residues. CDR1 SGHTA and CDR2 FQGNSA come from the germline V gene. CDR3 amino acids: CASSLNAGDGYGYTF. CDR3 bases: TGTGCCAGCAGCTTAAACGCGGGGGACGGCTATGGCTACACCTTC.

A word on this clonotype: A clone one base away is much larger, so this may be a read error. J is TRBJ2-1 and V is TRBV20-1, with D unresolved. Germline CDR1 is DFQATT and CDR2 is SNEGSKA (reference sequence). This CDR3 comprises 15 residues. V was shortened by 0 bases and J by 2 bases, with 11 bases between the two germline ends. CDR3 residues: CSARDYGSPYNEQFF. The CDR3 DNA is TGCAGTGCTAGAGATTATGGCTCCCCCTACAATGAGCAGTTCTTC.

This clonotype was seen more than once but under ten times. This sequence joins TRBV7-2 and TRBJ1-1; D perhaps matches TRBD1 (5 bases). The V end lost 3 bases, the J end lost 6 bases, and 17 bases lay between the germline ends. Germline loops: CDR1 SGHTA, CDR2 FQGNSA. This CDR3 contains 15 residues. The CDR3 loop is CASSFQGYPIAEAFF. DNA of the CDR3: TGTGCCAGCAGCTTCCAGGGCTACCCCATCGCTGAAGCTTTCTTT. Drawing the rest from reference TRBV7-2 and TRBJ1-1, the complete variable domain is GAGVSQSPSNKVTEKGKDVELRCDPISGHTALYWYRQSLGQGLEFLIYFQGNSAPDKSGLPSDRFSAERTGGSVSTLTIQRTQQEDSAVYLCASSFQGYPIAEAFFGQGTRLTVV.

The J gene is TRBJ2-7, the V gene TRBV7-9; 9 nucleotides agree with TRBD1. With 5 bases clipped from V and 2 bases from J, the junction kept 7 bases outside the gene matches. The CDR3 loop spans 15 amino acids. CDR1 is SEHNR, CDR2 FQNEAQ, per germline (reference sequence). As DNA, the CDR3 is TGTGCCAGCAGCCTTCCCGGGACAGGGACCTACGAGCAGTACTTC. It codes for CASSLPGTGTYEQYF.

In this sample, this clonotype turned up a few times. The gene calls are TRBV20-1 and TRBJ1-5, with D uncertain. Germline V lookup: CDR1 DFQATT, CDR2 SNEGSKA (reference sequence). This CDR3 has 17 residues. Trimming cost V 1 base and J 2 bases, with 18 bases left between them. The CDR3 DNA reads TGCAGTGCTAGAGTGACGTTAACGGGCTTTGGCAATCAGCCCCAGCATTTT. This translates into CSARVTLTGFGNQPQHF.

The chain has TRBV15 and TRBJ1-5; D is unresolved. With 0 bases removed from V and 7 bases from J, the gap between germline ends came to 10 bases. Germline-derived CDR1 and CDR2 are LNHNV and YYDKDF (reference sequence). The CDR3 contains 14 residues. This chain's CDR3 is CATSRDRTEQPQHF. Here the CDR3 DNA reads TGTGCCACCAGCAGAGATAGGACGGAGCAGCCCCAGCATTTT.

The V gene is TRBV20-1, the J gene TRBJ1-5; D unclear. The CDR3 covers 17 residues. V was trimmed by 5 bases and J by 0 bases, leaving 20 bases between them. Germline V gene sequence: CDR1 DFQATT, CDR2 SNEGSKA (reference sequence). CDR3 sequence (DNA): TGCAGTGCTCACACCGGCACGGGATACCATAGCAATCAGCCCCAGCATTTT. Its translation: CSAHTGTGYHSNQPQHF.

This clonotype was seen a handful of times. This sequence joins TRBV29-1 and TRBJ2-3; 7 bases fit TRBD1. CDR3 size: 16 residues. The ends lost 5 bases at V and 2 bases at J; junction bases unmatched: 13. Looked up from germline, CDR1 is SQVTM and CDR2 is ANQGSEA. This CDR3 reads CSVQQSYRGATDTQYF. The DNA for the CDR3 is TGCAGCGTTCAACAATCTTACAGGGGAGCCACAGATACGCAGTATTTT.

This rearrangement joins TRBV5-1 to TRBJ1-2; a weak D match, TRBD1 (6 bases). The CDR3 sequence is 16 residues long. Deletions cut 4 bases from V and 3 bases from J, with 19 bases between. Germline V gene lookup returns CDR1 SGHRS and CDR2 YFSETQ. In DNA form, the CDR3 reads TGCGCCAGCAGCCCGACAGGTGACATGGATTACTATGGCTACACCTTC. Translation: CASSPTGDMDYYGYTF.

In nucleotides, the CDR3 is TGCAGTGCTAGCACAGGGGGCGATGAGCAGTTCTTC. Amino acids: CSASTGGDEQFF. The chain couples TRBV20-1 to TRBJ2-1, with 9 bases matching TRBD1. Trimming cost V 3 bases and J 8 bases; bases outside gene matches: 2. The CDR3 is 12 residues long. CDR1 DFQATT and CDR2 SNEGSKA come from the germline V gene (reference sequence).